Listed here are 25 T cell receptor beta chains from one sample, sequenced in a study of blood T cell repertoires in COVID-19. Measured with immunoSEQ multiplex PCR; TCRdb has only the in-frame clones, and not every one. The sample yields around 170,000 clones, 86% seen once. Sequencing used PBMCs or T cells enriched from blood (not recorded which). The source is a woman in her thirties who had recovered from COVID-19.

This chain joins TRBV7-3 and TRBJ2-1; the match to TRBD2 covers 10 bases. V dropped 4 bases and J dropped 3; count of bases not matched to a gene: 6. Germline CDR1 and CDR2: SGHTA and FQGTGA. The length of the CDR3 is 16 residues. Written as DNA, the CDR3 is TGTGCCAGCAGCTCAGTAGCGGGAGGTGTCTACAATGAGCAGTTCTTC. It specifies CASSSVAGGVYNEQFF.

The chain carries TRBV27 and TRBJ2-3; D remains ambiguous. Germline values: CDR1 MNHEY, CDR2 SMNVEV (reference sequence). With 5 bases removed from V and 5 bases from J, the gap between germline ends came to 11 bases. This CDR3 is built from 13 residues. CDR3 protein: CASSPDRGDTQYF. CDR3 DNA: TGTGCCAGCAGTCCCGACCGCGGAGATACGCAGTATTTT.

The chain combines TRBV29-1 with TRBJ1-3; 7 nucleotides line up with TRBD1. Germline loops: CDR1 SQVTM, CDR2 ANQGSEA. CDR3 length equals 13 residues. CDR3 DNA: TGCAGTATTTCTGACAGGGCTGGAAACACCATATATTTT. This encodes CSISDRAGNTIYF.

V gene TRBV28 combines with J gene TRBJ2-7, with a possible D match to TRBD1 (6 bases). The germline V gene has CDR1 MDHEN and CDR2 SYDVKM. This CDR3 is built from 12 residues. The V and J ends lost 8 bases and 3 bases respectively, with 11 bases between them. CDR3 amino acids: CASGDRSYEQYF. CDR3 DNA sequence: TGTGCCAGCGGCGACAGGAGCTACGAGCAGTACTTC.

The V call is TRBV30, the J call TRBJ1-6; 7 bases agree with TRBD1. The length of the CDR3 is 12 residues. V lost 1 base, J lost 12 bases, and 3 bases stayed unmatched. From germline, CDR1 is GTSNPN and CDR2 SVGIG (reference sequence). The CDR3 DNA reads TGTGCCTGGAGTGCCCGGACAGGACCCCTCCACTTT. Protein: CAWSARTGPLHF.

The V gene is TRBV15, the J gene TRBJ2-3; D ambiguous. Germline assignment: CDR1 LNHNV and CDR2 YYDKDF (reference sequence). The CDR3 is made up of 12 amino acids. V was pared by 4 bases and J by 8 bases, with 10 bases between. CDR3 DNA sequence: TGTGCCACCAGCACTGCACAGACTACGCAGTATTTT. Amino acid sequence: CATSTAQTTQYF.

The gene calls are TRBV25-1 and TRBJ1-6, with 10 bases identical to TRBD1. This CDR3 is built from 16 residues. Unmatched junction bases numbered 4, after V lost 3 bases and J lost 5 bases. Germline V lookup: CDR1 MGHDK, CDR2 SYGVNS. The CDR3 loop reads CASSEFGQGDNSPLHF. CDR3 nucleotides: TGTGCCAGCAGTGAGTTCGGACAGGGGGATAATTCACCCCTCCACTTT.

This chain connects TRBV6-2 or TRBV6-3 to TRBJ2-7, with 8 bases lining up with TRBD1. Per germline, CDR1 MNHEY and CDR2 SVGEGT. J gave up 2 bases and V 3 bases, and 9 bases lay outside the gene matches. The CDR3 extends over 16 amino acids. In DNA, the CDR3 is TGTGCCAGCAGTTATAAAGGACAGGGATTTGCCTACGAGCAGTACTTC. Its protein product is CASSYKGQGFAYEQYF.

The chain combines TRBV19 with TRBJ2-7; weak D call: TRBD1 (7 bases). There are 13 residues in the CDR3. Trimming removed 3 bases at V and 6 bases at J, with 12 bases between. Germline V lookup: CDR1 LNHDA, CDR2 SQIVND (reference sequence). CDR3 sequence reads: CASSIGGGSEQYF. The CDR3 DNA sequence: TGTGCCAGTAGTATCGGAGGGGGCAGCGAGCAGTACTTC.

V is TRBV7-6 and J is TRBJ2-2; 10 nucleotides match TRBD2. The CDR3 runs to 15 residues. Germline loops: CDR1 SGHVS, CDR2 FNYEAQ. V gave up 5 bases and J gave up 6 bases; unmatched junction bases: 6. CDR3 amino acids: CASSTQREGAGELFF. CDR3 nucleotide sequence: TGTGCCAGCAGCACCCAGCGGGAGGGCGCCGGGGAGCTGTTTTTT. Full variable domain (missing parts from reference TRBV7-6 and TRBJ2-2): GAGVSQSPRYKVTKRGQDVALRCDPISGHVSLYWYRQALGQGPEFLTYFNYEAQQDKSGLPNDRFSAERPEGSISTLTIQRTEQRDSAMYRCASSTQREGAGELFFGEGSRLTVL.

This chain joins TRBV6-6 and TRBJ2-4, with D possibly TRBD2 on 6 matching bases. There are 16 residues in the CDR3. V was trimmed by 5 bases and J by 0 bases, leaving 14 bases between them. Germline V gives CDR1 MNHNY, CDR2 SVGAGI (reference sequence). DNA of the CDR3: TGTGCCAGCAGTCCCCCTGGAGCGGGAGCCAAAAACATTCAGTACTTC. It yields the protein CASSPPGAGAKNIQYF.

V gene TRBV10-3 combines with J gene TRBJ2-3; 7 nucleotides match TRBD2. CDR1 ENHRY and CDR2 SYGVKD come from the germline V gene. This CDR3 has 15 residues. The V gene end was trimmed by 11 bases and the J gene end by 0 bases; junction bases not matched to a gene: 11. CDR3 loop: CAAASKAGSTDTQYF. CDR3 nucleotide sequence: TGTGCCGCCGCCAGCAAAGCGGGGAGCACAGATACGCAGTATTTT.

This chain connects TRBV28 to TRBJ1-4, with D possibly being TRBD1 (5 bases). In germline, CDR1 is MDHEN, CDR2 SYDVKM. The V end was cut by 7 bases, the J end by 0 bases, with 15 bases between. CDR3 length: 16 residues. The CDR3 sequence is CASKGRGLATNEKLFF. The CDR3 region has the DNA TGTGCCAGCAAAGGGAGGGGACTTGCAACTAATGAAAAACTGTTTTTT.

The chain is built from TRBV28 and TRBJ1-1; a possible D gene is TRBD1 (5 bases). Germline loops: CDR1 MDHEN, CDR2 SYDVKM. The CDR3 has 14 amino acids. Trimming took 3 bases from V and 0 from J, leaving 8 bases between them. CDR3 sequence (DNA): TGTGCCAGCAGTTTCACAGGCATGAACACTGAAGCTTTCTTT. It codes for CASSFTGMNTEAFF.

The chain carries TRBV19 and TRBJ2-1; D possibly corresponds to TRBD1 (5 bases). Looked up from germline, CDR1 is LNHDA and CDR2 is SQIVND (reference sequence). Trimming stripped 0 bases from V and 6 bases from J, with 15 bases between. This CDR3 has 16 amino acids. This chain's CDR3 is CASSIDPVGRVNEQFF. In DNA form, the CDR3 reads TGTGCCAGTAGTATAGATCCTGTCGGCAGGGTCAATGAGCAGTTCTTC.

This clone was counted once. The rearrangement joins TRBV2 to TRBJ2-7; TRBD1 is a possible D gene (5 bases). Per germline, CDR1 SNHLY and CDR2 FYNNEI. This CDR3 region has 14 residues. The ends were cut back, 7 bases at V and 0 bases at J, with 13 bases in the middle. CDR3 residues: CASKNRISSYEQYF. CDR3 sequence (DNA): TGTGCCAGCAAAAACAGGATAAGCTCCTACGAGCAGTACTTC.

This sequence joins TRBV27 and TRBJ1-2; a weak D match, TRBD1 (5 bases). Germline CDR1 reads MNHEY; CDR2 reads SMNVEV (reference sequence). Trimming took 6 bases from V and 7 from J, leaving 21 bases between them. The CDR3 is made up of 15 amino acids. The CDR3 loop is CASSEAGRASIGYTF. The CDR3 DNA reads TGTGCCAGCAGCGAGGCAGGGAGGGCTTCTATTGGCTACACCTTC.

The J gene is TRBJ1-1, the V gene TRBV5-1, with D possibly TRBD1 on 5 matching bases. The germline V and J ends were trimmed by 5 bases and 4 bases, with 12 bases remaining between them. Germline values: CDR1 SGHRS, CDR2 YFSETQ. The CDR3 extends over 13 amino acids. The CDR3 sequence: CASRLGGGTEAFF. The CDR3 nucleotides are TGCGCCAGCAGACTGGGCGGGGGCACTGAAGCTTTCTTT. The whole variable domain, remainder taken from reference TRBV5-1 and TRBJ1-1, is KAGVTQTPRYLIKTRGQQVTLSCSPISGHRSVSWYQQTPGQGLQFLFEYFSETQRNKGNFPGRFSGRQFSNSRSEMNVSTLELGDSALYLCASRLGGGTEAFFGQGTRLTVV.

The chain uses TRBV9 and TRBJ2-7; 9 bases are shared with TRBD2. Germline CDR1 is SGDLS and CDR2 is YYNGEE. The CDR3 contains 15 residues. Trimming removed 4 bases from V and 6 bases from J; junction bases left unmatched: 11. CDR3 sequence reads: CASSLSGSLGAEQYF. CDR3 nucleotides: TGTGCCAGCAGCCTTAGCGGGAGCCTCGGAGCCGAGCAGTACTTC.

The rearrangement joins TRBV19 to TRBJ2-4; 10 nucleotides match TRBD1. There are 14 residues in the CDR3. Unmatched junction bases numbered 8, after V lost 6 bases and J lost 9 bases. CDR1 and CDR2 (germline): LNHDA, SQIVND (reference sequence). In DNA, the CDR3 is TGTGCCAGTAGGCCAGGACAGGGGGTGGGCATTCAGTACTTC. Translated: CASRPGQGVGIQYF.

The chain carries TRBV7-9 and TRBJ1-2, with 7 nucleotides matching TRBD1. CDR1 is SEHNR and CDR2 is FQNEAQ in the germline V gene (reference sequence). This CDR3 spans 17 amino acids. V dropped 0 bases and J dropped 3; count of bases not matched to a gene: 10. The DNA for the CDR3 is TGTGCCAGCAGCTTAGCGAGGAGCTACAGGGGTCACTATGGCTACACCTTC. Its protein is CASSLARSYRGHYGYTF. The full variable domain, its missing parts supplied by reference TRBV7-9 and TRBJ1-2, is DTGVSQNPRHKITKRGQNVTFRCDPISEHNRLYWYRQTLGQGPEFLTYFQNEAQLEKSRLLSDRFSAERPKGSFSTLEIQRTEQGDSAMYLCASSLARSYRGHYGYTFGSGTRLTVV.

This rearrangement joins TRBV2 to TRBJ2-1, with 10 bases fitting TRBD2. CDR3 size: 16 residues. Germline-derived CDR1 and CDR2 are SNHLY and FYNNEI. V lost 7 bases to trimming and J lost 7 bases; unmatched junction nucleotides: 13. The CDR3 region has the DNA TGTGCCAGCACCGAAAGGGCTAGCGGGAGAAGAAATGAGCAGTTCTTC. Residues: CASTERASGRRNEQFF.

The V and J genes are TRBV28 and TRBJ2-1; 7 bases line up with TRBD2. The CDR3 runs to 15 residues. Germline V gives CDR1 MDHEN, CDR2 SYDVKM. Losses at the gene ends were 6 bases for V and 6 bases for J; bases not matched to a gene: 11. CDR3 DNA sequence: TGTGCCAGCAGGGCATCGGGGGGATCCCTCAATGAGCAGTTCTTC. As protein: CASRASGGSLNEQFF.

This clone has only one observation. The gene calls are TRBV28 and TRBJ2-2; D possibly corresponds to TRBD2 (6 bases). V was trimmed by 8 bases and J by 3 bases, leaving 13 bases between them. CDR3 length: 14 residues. Per germline, CDR1 MDHEN and CDR2 SYDVKM. The CDR3 sequence is CASRSTRDTGELFF. The CDR3 bases are TGTGCCAGCCGCTCGACTAGGGACACCGGGGAGCTGTTTTTT.

The chain carries TRBV19 and TRBJ1-3; D is unclear. With 1 base removed from V and 0 bases from J, the gap between germline ends came to 7 bases. The CDR3 covers 15 residues. Germline CDR1 LNHDA, CDR2 SQIVND (reference sequence). The CDR3 loop is CASSIVASSGNTIYF. DNA of the CDR3: TGTGCCAGTAGTATAGTGGCCAGCTCTGGAAACACCATATATTTT.